The 13 T cell receptor beta chains presented below share a single source sample, sequenced in a study of blood T cells in healthy people across ages. Next came a second PCR, run for about 6 to 11 cycles, which used a sample-barcoded 5' primer along with a J-beta primer mix. TCRdb re-called the 5' RACE reads with MiXCR, one entry per CDR3 protein. This sample yields some 290,000 distinct CDR3 sequences, of which less than 30% are seen a single time; 29% belongs to the top ten. The sequencing input was blood. The receptors originated from a woman aged 65 to 85 in good health.

J is TRBJ2-3 and V is TRBV4-2, with 12 positions matching TRBD2. The junction had 0 bases not matched to a gene; V was cut back by 1 base and J by 4 bases. Germline CDR1 is LGHNA and CDR2 is YNFKEQ. The length of the CDR3 is 15 residues. This chain's CDR3 is CASSQGLAGADTQYF. DNA for the CDR3: TGTGCCAGCAGCCAAGGACTAGCGGGAGCAGATACGCAGTATTTT.

This clonotype was picked up many times. The rearrangement links TRBV7-9 to TRBJ1-1, with D tentatively TRBD1 (5 bases). The CDR3 contains 14 residues. Trimming pared 6 bases from V and 3 bases from J, leaving 14 bases between. Germline V CDR1 and CDR2: SEHNR, FQNEAQ (reference sequence). The CDR3 spells CASRGIQGYTEAFF. CDR3 nucleotides: TGTGCCAGCAGGGGAATTCAGGGTTACACTGAAGCTTTCTTT.

The chain employs TRBV7-9 and TRBJ2-5, with TRBD2 matching 7 bases. The CDR3 length is 14 residues. After removal of 7 bases from V and 5 bases from J, the junction contained 10 bases not matched to a gene. Germline V gene data show CDR1 as SEHNR and CDR2 as FQNEAQ (reference sequence). CDR3 amino acids: CASTGGEALETQYF. DNA of the CDR3: TGTGCCAGCACTGGGGGGGAAGCCCTCGAGACCCAGTACTTC.

Only one count was recorded for this clonotype. V is TRBV7-2 and J is TRBJ2-5, with 10 bases lining up with TRBD2. V lost 6 bases to trimming and J lost 7 bases; unmatched junction nucleotides: 8. The CDR3 length is 14 residues. Germline V CDR1 and CDR2: SGHTA, FQGNSA. The CDR3 bases are TGTGCCAGCAGAATCTTAGCGGGAGGCGGGACCCAGTACTTC. Translated, it gives CASRILAGGGTQYF.

This clonotype was detected a few times. The chain has TRBV3-1 and TRBJ2-1, with TRBD2 matching 11 bases. CDR3 size: 14 residues. Losses at the gene ends were 6 bases for V and 4 bases for J; bases not matched to a gene: 2. Germline values: CDR1 LGHDT, CDR2 YNNKEL (reference sequence). This chain's CDR3 is CASRASGRYNEQFF. In DNA form, the CDR3 reads TGTGCCAGCAGGGCTAGCGGGAGGTACAATGAGCAGTTCTTC.

V usage is TRBV19 and J usage is TRBJ2-3; D possibly corresponds to TRBD2 (6 bases). CDR1 LNHDA and CDR2 SQIVND come from the germline V gene (reference sequence). The CDR3 is 18 residues long. V lost 1 base, J lost 1 base, and 18 bases lay in between. The CDR3 nucleotides read TGTGCCAGTAGTATAGTAGGAGGGCCAGAAACTGGCACAGATACGCAGTATTTT. Translated, it gives CASSIVGGPETGTDTQYF. The full variable domain, with the rest looked up from reference TRBV19 and TRBJ2-3, is DGGITQSPKYLFRKEGQNVTLSCEQNLNHDAMYWYRQDPGQGLRLIYYSQIVNDFQKGDIAEGYSVSREKKESFPLTVTSAQKNPTAFYLCASSIVGGPETGTDTQYFGPGTRLTVL.

The chain employs TRBV28 and TRBJ2-1, with TRBD2 matching over 9 bases. Germline values: CDR1 MDHEN, CDR2 SYDVKM. V was pared by 2 bases and J by 6 bases, with 17 bases of the junction left unmatched. The CDR3 is 19 amino acids. The CDR3 loop is CASSLPRPASGETGNEQFF. The CDR3 region has the DNA TGTGCCAGCAGTTTACCTCGACCCGCTAGCGGGGAGACCGGCAATGAGCAGTTCTTC. The full variable domain, in which reference TRBV28 and TRBJ2-1 provide the parts outside the CDR3, is DVKVTQSSRYLVKRTGEKVFLECVQDMDHENMFWYRQDPGLGLRLIYFSYDVKMKEKGDIPEGYSVSREKKERFSLILESASTNQTSMYLCASSLPRPASGETGNEQFFGPGTRLTVL.

This chain uses TRBV20-1 with TRBJ2-5; D is perhaps TRBD2 (6 bases). The J call could be wrong; TRBJ2-7 is a better fit for the DNA end. This CDR3 has 20 residues. Germline assignment: CDR1 DFQATT and CDR2 SNEGSKA (reference sequence). CDR3 nucleotides: TGCAGTGCTAGAGCCCCCTTACGTTCCCTTGGCCGGACTATTTCCTACGAGCAGTACTTC. Translating gives CSARAPLRSLGRTISYEQYF.

The chain links TRBV7-2 to TRBJ2-5, with D perhaps matching TRBD1 (6 bases). Trimming removed 4 bases from V and 5 bases from J, with 11 bases in between. CDR3 size: 13 residues. Germline V gives CDR1 SGHTA, CDR2 FQGNSA. The CDR3: CASSSQGSETQYF. The CDR3 bases are TGTGCCAGCAGCTCACAGGGTTCCGAGACCCAGTACTTC.

This clonotype turned up a few times. V and J are TRBV7-9 and TRBJ2-5; the D call may be TRBD1 or TRBD2 (5 bases each). CDR1 and CDR2 (germline): SEHNR, FQNEAQ (reference sequence). The CDR3 spans 14 residues. Trimming removed 4 bases from V and 5 bases from J, with 14 bases in between. CDR3 nucleotide sequence: TGTGCCAGCAGCTGGACTGGGGGTGGTGAGACCCAGTACTTC. Translating gives CASSWTGGGETQYF.

A few counts support this clonotype. CDR3 sequence (DNA): TGTGCCAGCAGTACAGGGGGCCAGTATGAGCAGTTCTTC. Its protein is CASSTGGQYEQFF. The V gene is TRBV7-2, the J gene TRBJ2-1; TRBD1 aligns across 9 bases. The trim removed 6 bases at V and 8 bases at J, leaving 5 bases unmatched. This CDR3 spans 13 amino acids. Germline CDR1 and CDR2: SGHTA and FQGNSA.

The CDR3 sequence is CSASLSGAGGLSTDTQYF. The CDR3 bases are TGCAGTGCTAGCCTCTCTGGGGCGGGAGGATTAAGCACAGATACGCAGTATTTT. The J gene is TRBJ2-3, the V gene TRBV20-1, with TRBD2 matching 8 bases. The V segment lost 3 bases and the J segment 0 bases; nucleotides outside the gene matches: 14. The CDR3 extends over 18 amino acids. CDR1 and CDR2 from the germline V gene are DFQATT and SNEGSKA (reference sequence).

This clonotype was detected a few times. The rearrangement links TRBV29-1 to TRBJ2-1; tentatively, D is TRBD1 or TRBD2 (5 bases each). Germline CDR1 SQVTM, CDR2 ANQGSEA. This CDR3 has 14 amino acids. Trimming cost V 5 bases and J 6 bases, with 17 bases left between them. The CDR3: CSVPGAWNRNEQFF. CDR3 nucleotide sequence: TGCAGCGTTCCCGGGGCATGGAACCGCAATGAGCAGTTCTTC.